The subject of this entry is one T cell receptor (beta chain). The specificity of this receptor is unknown. Per-base quality was not reported, and no clone a single base away is much larger than it. The data were taken from a study of shared clonotypes between healthy human individuals (dated by TCRdb to 2020 to 2022). Background on the whole study: The cohort comprised two women and a few men aged 18 to 49 years. Per donor, three plates each were used for CD4 naive and CD4 memory, two for CD8 naive, and one for CD8 memory. To estimate repertoire size and how much clonotypes are shared between individuals, the study performed deep sequencing of blood TCR repertoires from a handful of healthy adults. Libraries were prepared and TCR repertoires were sequenced by different laboratories using diverse techniques, in order to increase sequencing depth and limit assay-specific biases. Per donor, leukapheresis produced somewhere between about 0.9 and 9.5 billion PBMCs. Overall study outcomes, separate from this receptor: About 5% of naive CD4, 3.5% of naive CD8, around 2.3% of memory CD4, and more than 0.35% of memory CD8 clonotypes were shared across several donors. Only blood was sampled, and tissue TCR repertoires likely differ from those in blood. Incomplete sequencing was indicated by rarefaction of sorted-subset datasets, despite the large sequencing depth. Higher generation probabilities were observed for clonotypes shared by all four sorted-subset donors than for non-shared clonotypes. Because the study included only a small number of donors, the genetic and exposure-history diversity represented was limited. Naive subsets generally had larger estimated clonotype richness than memory subsets did. Pairwise subsampling indicated that sequencing depth was expected to affect the degree of clonotype sharing among donors.

CDR1 and CDR2 are read off the germline V gene (reference sequence) as DFQATT and SNEGSKA. Measured from the cysteine to the phenylalanine, the CDR3 is 11 residues long. Left in the record is the CDR3 DNA by itself, 33 bases read in frame from the first base. Using the deep immunoSEQ assay, TCR CDR3 regions were amplified from genomic DNA by multiplex PCR. For each cell subset, the extracted genomic DNA was distributed evenly across all wells of several immunoSEQ 96-well plates, and each plate served as one replicate. Each replicate PCR for sorted subsets received around 210 ng genomic DNA, equal to 28,000 or so T cell genomes. Purified libraries were quantified with a Qubit 3.0 fluorometer, sized on a Bioanalyzer 2100, and re-quantified with the KAPA Library Quantification kit. Every immunoSEQ 96-well plate was sequenced on a dedicated single-read 150-cycle Illumina NextSeq 550 flow cell. As for the original processing: Because the immunoSEQ output held only junctional sequences and lacked quality scores, the filtering could not match the filtering applied to full-length reads. To assign V/J genes and CDR3, sequences were annotated using PyIR, a Python wrapper for IgBLAST v1.9, with IMGT germline references. Reads were removed for weak V/J assignments (E-value above 1e-6), missing CDR3, stop codons, out-of-frame junctions, or ambiguous translated residues. V3J clonotypes were defined as sequences sharing an identical inferred V gene, J gene, and CDR3 amino acid sequence. Percentage overlap between repertoires was computed as shared unique clonotypes divided by the size of the smaller repertoire. Richness of each repertoire was evaluated using RTK rarefaction, the Chao1 estimator, and Recon v2.1 estimates of unobserved clonotypes. Generation probabilities for all TCRbeta clonotypes obtained by the gDNA method from a few donors were computed using OLGA. The table was pulled from immuneACCESS by TCRdb, which kept in-frame rearrangements only. Such tables lose some clones; where checked, under half of the loss comes from unresolved V genes, and the rest has no known cause. That table is the source of V, J and clone size, and D and trimming were worked out from the DNA. In this sample the table shows about 680,000 clones, 72% of which occur a single time. The ten largest make up around 2% of the sample.

Healthy HIV-negative adults with no recently reported acute infections or vaccinations were included as donors. All donors were Caucasian adults living in Nashville, Tennessee, USA. CD4+ T cells were enriched by magnetic negative selection, after which naive cells were positively selected on CD45RA and the negative fraction was taken as the memory subset. Blood was obtained by leukapheresis, after which PBMCs were separated by Ficoll-Histopaque density gradient centrifugation and cryopreserved in liquid nitrogen vapor phase. Purity and quantity of every magnetically sorted T cell population were checked by analytical flow cytometry. From each sorted fraction, genomic DNA was isolated and quantified by UV absorbance on a Nanodrop 2000c.

The sample comprised memory CD4+ T cells sorted from blood. Per the publication, the cell subset or site label means: CD45RA-negative fraction. Recombination joined TRBV20-1 with TRBJ2-3, with an unclear D gene assignment. The TCR comes from a woman aged 25 to 39 in good health. The bases are TGCAAGTGCTTTAGGCCAGATACGCAGTATTTT. It translates as CKCFRPDTQYF.